This T cell receptor (beta chain) emerged from a study of cytomegalovirus exposure and HLA in healthy donors. Study findings and constraints: A later look showed TCR association rates differing by HLA locus, highest for DRB1 and lowest for HLA-C.

This PCR relied on a set of 60 Vbeta primers and 13 Jbeta primers. Data came from immunoSEQ multiplex PCR; TCRdb stores just in-frame clones and leaves some out. The repertoire includes 100,000 to 150,000 clones, roughly four fifths of them detected once, and around 7.2% sits in the top ten. Concerning this clone itself: Its antigen is undetermined.

This CDR3 contains 14 residues. In germline, CDR1 is MDHEN, CDR2 SYDVKM. V lost 3 bases and J lost 0, with 7 bases in between. The chain combines TRBV28 with TRBJ2-3, with D unresolved. The clonotype was recovered from a male donor in good health and CMV-seronegative. Sequenced sample: PBMCs. The CDR3 spells CASSFRRSTDTQYF. CDR3 nucleotides: TGTGCCAGCAGTTTTAGAAGAAGCACAGATACGCAGTATTTT.